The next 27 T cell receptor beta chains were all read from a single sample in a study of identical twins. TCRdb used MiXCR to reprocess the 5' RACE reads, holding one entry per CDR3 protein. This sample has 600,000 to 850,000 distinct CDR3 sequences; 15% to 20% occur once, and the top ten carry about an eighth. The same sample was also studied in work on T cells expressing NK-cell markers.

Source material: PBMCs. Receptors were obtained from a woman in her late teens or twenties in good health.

The DNA for the CDR3 is TGTGCCATCAGTCGAATGACTAGCGGGAGTCACAGTACAGATACGCAGTATTTT. Translating gives CAISRMTSGSHSTDTQYF. The chain combines TRBV10-3 with TRBJ2-3, with 12 bases lining up with TRBD2. The germline V gene encodes CDR1 ENHRY and CDR2 SYGVKD. The CDR3 consists of 18 residues. V was clipped by 5 bases and J by 3 bases; unmatched bases: 12.

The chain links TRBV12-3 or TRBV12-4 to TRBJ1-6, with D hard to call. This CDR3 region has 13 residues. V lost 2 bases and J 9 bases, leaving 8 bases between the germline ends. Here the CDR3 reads CASSLRRSSPLHF. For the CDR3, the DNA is TGTGCCAGCAGTTTAAGACGTTCTTCACCCCTCCACTTT.

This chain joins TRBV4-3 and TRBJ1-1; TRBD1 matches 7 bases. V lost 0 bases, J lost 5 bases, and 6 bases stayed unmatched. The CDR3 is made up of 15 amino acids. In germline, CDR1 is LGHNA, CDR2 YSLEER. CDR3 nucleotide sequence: TGCGCCAGCAGCCAAGAACAGGGGCGAGGGACTGAAGCTTTCTTT. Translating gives CASSQEQGRGTEAFF.

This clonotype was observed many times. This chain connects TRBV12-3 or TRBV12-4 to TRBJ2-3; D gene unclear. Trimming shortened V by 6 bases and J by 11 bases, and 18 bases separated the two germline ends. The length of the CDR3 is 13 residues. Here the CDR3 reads CASRSRLEWGQYF. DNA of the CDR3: TGTGCCAGCAGGTCCAGACTGGAATGGGGGCAGTATTTT.

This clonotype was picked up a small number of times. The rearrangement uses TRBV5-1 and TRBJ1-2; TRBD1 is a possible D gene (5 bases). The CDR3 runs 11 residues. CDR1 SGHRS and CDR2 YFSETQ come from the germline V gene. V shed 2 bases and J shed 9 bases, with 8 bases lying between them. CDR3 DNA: TGCGCCAGCAGCTTCAGGGATAGCTACACCTTC. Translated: CASSFRDSYTF.

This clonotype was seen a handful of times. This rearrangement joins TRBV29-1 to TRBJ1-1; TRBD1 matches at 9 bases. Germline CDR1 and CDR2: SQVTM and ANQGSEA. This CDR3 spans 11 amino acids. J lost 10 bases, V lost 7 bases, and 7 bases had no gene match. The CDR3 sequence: CSGRQGVVAFF. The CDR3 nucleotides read TGCAGCGGTAGACAGGGGGTGGTAGCTTTCTTT.

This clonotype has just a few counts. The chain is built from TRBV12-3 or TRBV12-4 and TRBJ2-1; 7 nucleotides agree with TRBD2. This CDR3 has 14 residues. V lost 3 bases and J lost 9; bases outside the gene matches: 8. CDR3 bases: TGTGCCAGCAGTTTTGGTAGCGGGCCAGGTGAGCAGTTCTTC. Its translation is CASSFGSGPGEQFF.

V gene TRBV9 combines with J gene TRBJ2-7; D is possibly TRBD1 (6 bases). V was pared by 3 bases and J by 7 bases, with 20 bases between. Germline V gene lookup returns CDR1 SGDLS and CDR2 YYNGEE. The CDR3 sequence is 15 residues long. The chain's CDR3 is CASSAPATGAGEQYF. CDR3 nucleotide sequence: TGTGCCAGCAGCGCCCCGGCGACAGGAGCTGGGGAGCAGTACTTC.

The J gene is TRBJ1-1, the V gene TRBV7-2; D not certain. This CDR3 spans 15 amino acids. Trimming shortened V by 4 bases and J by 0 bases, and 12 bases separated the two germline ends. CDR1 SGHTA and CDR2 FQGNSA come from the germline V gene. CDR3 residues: CASSSYSRLNTEAFF. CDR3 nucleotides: TGTGCCAGCAGCTCATACAGCAGATTGAACACTGAAGCTTTCTTT.

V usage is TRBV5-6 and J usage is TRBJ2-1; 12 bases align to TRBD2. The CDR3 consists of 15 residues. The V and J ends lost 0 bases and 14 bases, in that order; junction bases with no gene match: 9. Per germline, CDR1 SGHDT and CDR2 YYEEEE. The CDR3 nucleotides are TGTGCCAGCAGCTTGGCCACTAGCGGGAGGAATCACAAGTTCTTC. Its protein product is CASSLATSGRNHKFF.

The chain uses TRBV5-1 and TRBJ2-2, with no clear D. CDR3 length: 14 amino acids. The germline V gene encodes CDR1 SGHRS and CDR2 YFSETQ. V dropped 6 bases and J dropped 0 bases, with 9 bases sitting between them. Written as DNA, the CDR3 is TGCGCCAGCATGGAGTTCGCGAACACCGGGGAGCTGTTTTTT. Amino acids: CASMEFANTGELFF.

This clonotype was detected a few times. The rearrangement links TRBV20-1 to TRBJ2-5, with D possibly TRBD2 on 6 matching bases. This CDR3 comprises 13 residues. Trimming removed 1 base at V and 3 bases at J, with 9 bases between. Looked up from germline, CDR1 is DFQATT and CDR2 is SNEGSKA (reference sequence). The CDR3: CSARVSGEETQYF. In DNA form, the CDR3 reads TGCAGTGCTAGAGTCTCGGGAGAAGAGACCCAGTACTTC.

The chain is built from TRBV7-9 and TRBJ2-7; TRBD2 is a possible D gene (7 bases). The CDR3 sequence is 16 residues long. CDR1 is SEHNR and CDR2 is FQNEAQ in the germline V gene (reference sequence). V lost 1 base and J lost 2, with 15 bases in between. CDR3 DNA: TGTGCCAGCAGCTTAGGGGCGGGGGCCTTCACCTACGAGCAGTACTTC. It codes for CASSLGAGAFTYEQYF.

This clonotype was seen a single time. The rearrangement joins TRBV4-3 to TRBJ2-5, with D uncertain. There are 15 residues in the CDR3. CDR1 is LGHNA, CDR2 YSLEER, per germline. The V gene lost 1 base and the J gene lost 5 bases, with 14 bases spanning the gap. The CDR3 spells CASSQVYSYVETQYF. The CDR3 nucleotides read TGCGCCAGCAGCCAAGTTTACAGCTACGTGGAGACCCAGTACTTC.

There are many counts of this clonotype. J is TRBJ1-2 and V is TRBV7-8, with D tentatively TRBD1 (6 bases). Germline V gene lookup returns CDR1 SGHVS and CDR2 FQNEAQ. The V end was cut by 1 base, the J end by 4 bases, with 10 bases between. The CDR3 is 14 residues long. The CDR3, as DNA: TGTGCCAGCAGCTTAGGGGGGGCCTCCTATGGCTACACCTTC. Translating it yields CASSLGGASYGYTF.

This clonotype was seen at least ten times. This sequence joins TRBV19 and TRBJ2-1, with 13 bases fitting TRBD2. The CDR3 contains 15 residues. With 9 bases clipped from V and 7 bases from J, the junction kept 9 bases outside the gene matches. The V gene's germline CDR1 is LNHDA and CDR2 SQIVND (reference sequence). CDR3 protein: CASTPGTSGMNEQFF. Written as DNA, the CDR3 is TGTGCCAGCACCCCCGGGACTAGCGGGATGAATGAGCAGTTCTTC.

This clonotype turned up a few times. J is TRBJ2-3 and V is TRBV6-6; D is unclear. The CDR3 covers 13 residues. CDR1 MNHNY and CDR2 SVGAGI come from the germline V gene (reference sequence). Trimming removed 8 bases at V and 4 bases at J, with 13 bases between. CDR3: CASGALLSDTQYF. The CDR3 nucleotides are TGTGCCAGCGGCGCGCTCCTTTCAGATACGCAGTATTTT.

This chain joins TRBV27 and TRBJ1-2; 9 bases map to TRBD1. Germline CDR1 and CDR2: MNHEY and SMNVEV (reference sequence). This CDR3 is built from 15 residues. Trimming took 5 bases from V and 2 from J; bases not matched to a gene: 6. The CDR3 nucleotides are TGTGCCAGCAGTACCTTGACAGGGGGGAACTATGGCTACACCTTC. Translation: CASSTLTGGNYGYTF.

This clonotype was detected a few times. In DNA form, the CDR3 reads TGCAGTGCTCAGCCTCGTCGACTAGCCGAAGAGACCCAGTACTTC. Protein: CSAQPRRLAEETQYF. The genes are TRBV20-1 and TRBJ2-5, with 7 bases identical to TRBD2. Germline V lookup: CDR1 DFQATT, CDR2 SNEGSKA (reference sequence). This CDR3 is 15 amino acids long. J was trimmed by 3 bases and V by 5 bases; bases with no gene match: 12.

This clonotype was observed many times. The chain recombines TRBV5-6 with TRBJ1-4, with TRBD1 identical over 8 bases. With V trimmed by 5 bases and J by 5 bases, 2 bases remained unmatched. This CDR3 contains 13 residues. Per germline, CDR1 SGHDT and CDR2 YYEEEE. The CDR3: CASRGQENEKLFF. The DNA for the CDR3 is TGTGCCAGCAGGGGACAGGAGAATGAAAAACTGTTTTTT. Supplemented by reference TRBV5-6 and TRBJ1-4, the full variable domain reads DAGVTQSPTHLIKTRGQQVTLRCSPKSGHDTVSWYQQALGQGPQFIFQYYEEEERQRGNFPDRFSGHQFPNYSSELNVNALLLGDSALYLCASRGQENEKLFFGSGTQLSVL.

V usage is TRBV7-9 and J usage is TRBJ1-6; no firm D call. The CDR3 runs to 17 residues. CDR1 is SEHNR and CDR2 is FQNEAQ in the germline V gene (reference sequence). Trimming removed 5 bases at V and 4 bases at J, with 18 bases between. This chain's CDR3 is CASSNGRNGVYNSPLHF. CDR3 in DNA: TGTGCCAGCAGCAATGGGCGAAACGGCGTTTATAATTCACCCCTCCACTTT. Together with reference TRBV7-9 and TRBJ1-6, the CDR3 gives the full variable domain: DTGVSQNPRHKITKRGQNVTFRCDPISEHNRLYWYRQTLGQGPEFLTYFQNEAQLEKSRLLSDRFSAERPKGSFSTLEIQRTEQGDSAMYLCASSNGRNGVYNSPLHFGNGTRLTVT.

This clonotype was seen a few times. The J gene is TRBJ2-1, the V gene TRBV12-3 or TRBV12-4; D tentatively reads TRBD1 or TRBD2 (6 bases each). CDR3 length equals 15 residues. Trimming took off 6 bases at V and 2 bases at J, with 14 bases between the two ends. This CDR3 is CASSPRGGAYNEQFF. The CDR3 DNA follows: TGTGCCAGCAGCCCCAGGGGCGGGGCCTACAATGAGCAGTTCTTC.

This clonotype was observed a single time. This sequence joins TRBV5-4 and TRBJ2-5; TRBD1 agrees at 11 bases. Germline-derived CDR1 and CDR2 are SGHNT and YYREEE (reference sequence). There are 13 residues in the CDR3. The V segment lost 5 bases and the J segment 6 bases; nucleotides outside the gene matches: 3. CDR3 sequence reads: CASRGTGGKTQYF. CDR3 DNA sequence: TGTGCCAGCAGAGGGACAGGGGGAAAGACCCAGTACTTC.

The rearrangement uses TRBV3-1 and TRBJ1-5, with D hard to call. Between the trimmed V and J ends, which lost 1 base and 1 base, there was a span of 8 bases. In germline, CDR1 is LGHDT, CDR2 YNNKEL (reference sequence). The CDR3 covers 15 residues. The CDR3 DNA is TGTGCCAGCAGCCAAGCCGGGTTCAGCAATCAGCCCCAGCATTTT. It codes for CASSQAGFSNQPQHF.

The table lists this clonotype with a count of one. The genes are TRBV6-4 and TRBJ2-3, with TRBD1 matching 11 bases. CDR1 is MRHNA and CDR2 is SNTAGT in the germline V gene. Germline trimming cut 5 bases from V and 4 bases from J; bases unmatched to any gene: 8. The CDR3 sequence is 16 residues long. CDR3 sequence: CASSRKPGQGADTQYF. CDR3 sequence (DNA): TGTGCCAGCAGTCGAAAACCGGGACAGGGGGCAGATACGCAGTATTTT.

The DNA of the CDR3 is TGCGCCAGCAGCTATTCCGGGATACGAAACAATGAGCAGTTCTTC. It codes for CASSYSGIRNNEQFF. The chain has TRBV5-1 and TRBJ2-1; D may be TRBD2 (5 bases). This CDR3 has 15 residues. Trimming left V 3 bases short and J 5 bases short, with 15 bases between. Per the germline V gene, CDR1 is SGHRS and CDR2 is YFSETQ.

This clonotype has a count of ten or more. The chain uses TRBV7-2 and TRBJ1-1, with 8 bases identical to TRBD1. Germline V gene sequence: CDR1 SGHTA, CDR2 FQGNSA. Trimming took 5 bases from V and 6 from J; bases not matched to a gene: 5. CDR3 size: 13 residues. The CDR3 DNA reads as TGTGCCAGCAGCCCCCAGGGGGCCTCTGAAGCTTTCTTT. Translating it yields CASSPQGASEAFF.